What follows are 14 T cell receptor beta chains derived from one specimen sequenced in a study of OX40 agonist ivuxolimab in advanced cancers. The protocol was immunoSEQ multiplex PCR, while the TCRdb copy is restricted to in-frame clones and leaves out a portion. The sample lists 35,000 to 45,000 clones, over 65% occurring once. This specimen consisted of CD4+ or CD8+ T cells sorted from blood, obtained in a trial of the OX40 agonist ivuxolimab. These receptors all come from an adult with an advanced solid tumor such as melanoma, head and neck, liver or kidney cancer.

The rearrangement uses TRBV27 and TRBJ2-3, with D tentatively TRBD1 (5 bases). CDR1 and CDR2 from the germline V gene are MNHEY and SMNVEV (reference sequence). The CDR3 runs to 12 residues. V lost 6 bases and J lost 5, with 9 bases in between. The CDR3 sequence is CASRDKLDTQYF. Here the CDR3 DNA reads TGTGCCAGCAGGGACAAGTTAGATACGCAGTATTTT.

This clone appeared a few times. The J gene is TRBJ2-1, the V gene TRBV27; TRBD2 is a possible D gene (6 bases). V gave up 8 bases and J gave up 7 bases, with 15 bases separating them. Germline CDR1 reads MNHEY; CDR2 reads SMNVEV (reference sequence). The CDR3 covers 13 residues. The CDR3 reads CASAISLANEQFF. The DNA for the CDR3 is TGTGCCAGCGCGATATCACTAGCTAATGAGCAGTTCTTC.

The CDR3 DNA reads TGTGCCAGCTCACCCCAATGGGGGACAGGGCAAACCTACGAGCAGTACTTC. Residues: CASSPQWGTGQTYEQYF. This chain links TRBV18 with TRBJ2-7; 9 positions match TRBD1. The CDR3 loop spans 17 amino acids. Germline V gives CDR1 KGHSH, CDR2 LQKENI. V lost 3 bases to trimming and J lost 2 bases; unmatched junction nucleotides: 11.

This sequence joins TRBV30 and TRBJ2-7; perhaps TRBD2 as D (6 bases). The CDR3 spans 12 residues. CDR1 and CDR2 (germline): GTSNPN, SVGIG (reference sequence). V lost 1 base, J lost 5 bases, and 9 bases lay in between. For the CDR3, the DNA is TGTGCCTGGAGTGGCTCGGGGGACGAGCAGTACTTC. Translated: CAWSGSGDEQYF.

The CDR3 DNA reads as TGTGCCAGCAGCTTATGGCGCCAGGGTCCTGGAAACACCATATATTTT. This translates into CASSLWRQGPGNTIYF. The chain uses TRBV13 and TRBJ1-3; D possibly corresponds to TRBD1 (5 bases). Germline assignment: CDR1 PRHDT and CDR2 FYEKMQ (reference sequence). V was clipped by 2 bases and J by 2 bases, with 13 bases between them. The CDR3 spans 16 residues.

The J gene is TRBJ1-1, the V gene TRBV6-1; D remains ambiguous. This CDR3 comprises 14 residues. Germline CDR1 is MNHNS and CDR2 is SASEGT. The V gene lost 7 bases and the J gene lost 0 bases, with 12 bases spanning the gap. This CDR3 is CASTSGGMNTEAFF. The DNA of the CDR3 is TGTGCCAGCACCTCGGGCGGGATGAACACTGAAGCTTTCTTT.

The V call is TRBV11-2, the J call TRBJ2-2; D is undetermined. The V end lost 1 base, the J end lost 6 bases, and 6 bases lay between the germline ends. Germline loops: CDR1 SGHAT, CDR2 FQNNGV. The CDR3 runs 13 residues. The DNA for the CDR3 is TGTGCCAGCAGCTTAGGGGAATCCGGGGAGCTGTTTTTT. Amino acid sequence: CASSLGESGELFF.

The chain recombines TRBV7-6 with TRBJ1-5; tentatively, D is TRBD1 (5 bases). The CDR3 length is 17 residues. V lost 2 bases, J lost 4 bases, and 18 bases lay in between. Germline V gene data show CDR1 as SGHVS and CDR2 as FNYEAQ. The CDR3 nucleotides read TGTGCCAGCAGCTTAATGGCGGGGGGAGGGAAAAATCAGCCCCAGCATTTT. Its protein is CASSLMAGGGKNQPQHF.

This chain connects TRBV9 to TRBJ2-1; possibly TRBD2 for D (6 bases). The V and J ends lost 4 bases and 4 bases respectively, with 12 bases between them. CDR3 length: 14 residues. Germline-derived CDR1 and CDR2 are SGDLS and YYNGEE. CDR3 protein: CASSPAAGYNEQFF. The CDR3 region has the DNA TGTGCCAGCAGCCCGGCGGCGGGATACAATGAGCAGTTCTTC.

J is TRBJ2-2 and V is TRBV2, with TRBD1 as a possible D gene (5 bases). Looked up from germline, CDR1 is SNHLY and CDR2 is FYNNEI. V lost 6 bases and J 0 bases, leaving 8 bases between the germline ends. This CDR3 spans 14 amino acids. The CDR3 DNA follows: TGTGCCAGCAGGGAACAGGCGAACACCGGGGAGCTGTTTTTT. Translation gives CASREQANTGELFF.

This clone occurred once. CDR3 amino acids: CASSEAETDLYEQYF. In DNA, the CDR3 is TGTGCCAGCAGTGAAGCCGAGACAGACCTCTACGAGCAGTACTTC. The chain combines TRBV6-1 with TRBJ2-7; tentative D call: TRBD1 (5 bases). Germline V lookup: CDR1 MNHNS, CDR2 SASEGT. Trimming removed 0 bases at V and 3 bases at J, with 12 bases between. This CDR3 comprises 15 residues.

V and J are TRBV2 and TRBJ2-7; tentatively, D is TRBD1 (5 bases). The CDR3 length is 13 residues. Germline V gene lookup returns CDR1 SNHLY and CDR2 FYNNEI. V lost 7 bases to trimming and J lost 0 bases, with 10 bases between them. The CDR3 sequence: CASKSTVSYEQYF. The CDR3 DNA reads as TGTGCCAGCAAATCGACAGTCTCCTACGAGCAGTACTTC.

This clone was seen more than once but under ten times. The CDR3 region has the DNA TGTGCCGACCCGGGACAGGGGACCGGGGAGCTGTTTTTT. Residues: CADPGQGTGELFF. This chain joins TRBV6-4 and TRBJ2-2, with 10 bases that match TRBD1. The CDR3 has 13 amino acids. Germline CDR1 reads MRHNA; CDR2 reads SNTAGT. After removal of 11 bases from V and 5 bases from J, the junction contained 5 bases not matched to a gene.

The chain couples TRBV27 to TRBJ2-3, with 8 bases lining up with TRBD1. The CDR3 runs to 14 residues. Looked up from germline, CDR1 is MNHEY and CDR2 is SMNVEV (reference sequence). After removal of 6 bases from V and 4 bases from J, the junction contained 6 bases not matched to a gene. CDR3 amino acids: CASRKQGDADTQYF. The DNA of the CDR3 is TGTGCCAGCAGGAAACAGGGGGATGCAGATACGCAGTATTTT.